Shown below are 10 T cell receptor beta chains from a single sample sequenced in a study of T cell repertoires in aging, cancer and after chemotherapy. Multiplex touch-down PCR with TRB-A/B primers amplified rearranged V-D-J TRB sequences. TCRdb recomputed calls from the multiplex PCR reads with MiXCR, one row per CDR3 protein. The sample has about 4,500 distinct CDR3 sequences, around two fifths seen once. The template was genomic DNA from peripheral blood, not RNA. Sequenced: blood. The receptor source for this set is a human donor with a solid tumor.

The CDR3 spells CASSLGRTGSQYF. The CDR3 nucleotides are TGTGCCAGCAGCTTAGGGCGTACCGGGTCCCAGTACTTC. The J gene is TRBJ2-5, the V gene TRBV11-3; no firm D call. This CDR3 region has 13 residues. Germline CDR1 and CDR2: SGHNT and YENEEA. The V gene lost 1 base and the J gene lost 9 bases, with 12 bases spanning the gap.

The chain links TRBV19 to TRBJ2-3; tentatively, D is TRBD1 (6 bases). This CDR3 region has 14 residues. The germline V gene has CDR1 LNHDA and CDR2 SQIVND (reference sequence). Trimming removed 5 bases at V and 0 bases at J, with 9 bases between. The CDR3 loop is CASSPGVSTDTQYF. The CDR3 DNA reads TGTGCCAGTAGTCCAGGGGTGAGCACAGATACGCAGTATTTT.

The chain uses TRBV7-7 and TRBJ2-1, with 11 bases lining up with TRBD2. Trimming at V came to 4 bases and at J to 6 bases, leaving 5 bases not matched to a gene. This CDR3 spans 15 amino acids. Germline CDR1 SSHAT, CDR2 FNYEAQ (reference sequence). The chain's CDR3 is CASSSDGTSGNEQFF. The DNA of the CDR3 is TGTGCCAGCAGCTCTGACGGGACTAGCGGCAATGAGCAGTTCTTC.

The DNA of the CDR3 is TGCAGTGCTAGAGTGGACAGGGCAGGGGAGCAGTTCTTC. This sequence encodes CSARVDRAGEQFF. The chain employs TRBV20-1 and TRBJ2-5; 8 bases are a match to TRBD1. The J call may be incorrect, as the DNA end agrees better with TRBJ2-1. Germline values: CDR1 DFQATT, CDR2 SNEGSKA (reference sequence). The CDR3 totals 13 residues.

The rearrangement links TRBV20-1 to TRBJ2-1, with 14 bases that match TRBD2. V lost 6 bases, J lost 5 bases, and 6 bases stayed unmatched. CDR1 is DFQATT and CDR2 is SNEGSKA in the germline V gene (reference sequence). This CDR3 has 15 amino acids. The CDR3 nucleotides are TGCAGTGCCCTTGGACTAGCGGGGGGTAACAATGAGCAGTTCTTC. As protein: CSALGLAGGNNEQFF.

This clonotype was seen a few times. This rearrangement joins TRBV6-1 to TRBJ2-7, with TRBD2 as a possible D gene (6 bases). The length of the CDR3 is 13 residues. Germline CDR1 is MNHNS and CDR2 is SASEGT. With 7 bases removed from V and 1 base from J, the gap between germline ends came to 11 bases. The CDR3 sequence is CASMPGASYEQYF. The DNA for the CDR3 is TGTGCCAGCATGCCGGGAGCGTCCTACGAGCAGTACTTC.

This chain connects TRBV20-1 to TRBJ1-1; D unresolved. The V gene's germline CDR1 is DFQATT and CDR2 SNEGSKA (reference sequence). V lost 3 bases and J 1 base, leaving 12 bases between the germline ends. CDR3 length: 14 amino acids. CDR3 nucleotides: TGCAGTGCTAGGGGTAGACTGTGGAACACTGAAGCTTTCTTT. Amino acid sequence: CSARGRLWNTEAFF.

The gene calls are TRBV7-9 and TRBJ1-1, with D maybe TRBD1 (6 bases). Germline-derived CDR1 and CDR2 are SEHNR and FQNEAQ (reference sequence). The CDR3 covers 18 residues. V was clipped by 5 bases and J by 0 bases, with 22 bases between them. CDR3 in amino acids: CASSQQGPQQGLNTEAFF. In nucleotides, the CDR3 is TGTGCCAGCAGCCAACAAGGCCCGCAACAGGGATTGAACACTGAAGCTTTCTTT.

The rearrangement uses TRBV6-1 and TRBJ2-1, with D tentatively TRBD2 (5 bases). V was trimmed by 8 bases and J by 5 bases, leaving 10 bases between them. This CDR3 is 12 amino acids long. Germline CDR1 reads MNHNS; CDR2 reads SASEGT. The CDR3 DNA reads as TGTGCCAGCGGCCGAGGGCACAATGAGCAGTTCTTC. Encoded protein: CASGRGHNEQFF.

V and J are TRBV30 and TRBJ1-5, with TRBD1 as a possible D gene (5 bases). V was cut by 0 bases and J by 3 bases, with 27 bases left in between. The germline CDR1 and CDR2 sequences are GTSNPN and SVGIG (reference sequence). The CDR3 consists of 20 residues. CDR3 in DNA: TGTGCCTGGAGTGTACGGAAGATGACAGAAGGAGAGAGATTCAATCAGCCCCAGCATTTT. This encodes CAWSVRKMTEGERFNQPQHF.